This T cell receptor beta chain emerged from a study of identical twins. Overall study results and limits: Some out-of-frame alpha sequences were shared by twins, and these showed excess low generation probability. The study found weaker excess twin sharing in beta out-of-frame sequences.

TCRdb ran MiXCR on the 5' RACE reads and lists one entry per CDR3 protein. The sample lists 600,000 to 850,000 distinct CDR3 sequences; around a sixth were seen once. This clonotype was observed many times. As yet, its antigen is unknown. Per the germline V gene, CDR1 is DFQATT and CDR2 is SNEGSKA (reference sequence). CDR3 size: 13 residues. The J segment lost 6 bases and the V segment lost 2 bases, leaving 4 bases of the junction unmatched. These sequences were also reported in another study, on T cells expressing NK-cell markers. In that study: These clonotypes, the leaders elsewhere, also led the CD3+CD56-NKG2C+ fraction in four donors.

The source material was PBMCs. The source of this sequence is a woman under 30 in good health. The gene calls are TRBV20-1 and TRBJ1-5, with 7 nucleotides matching TRBD1. The CDR3 nucleotides read TGCAGTGCTAGAAAAGGACAGGTTCAGCCCCAGCATTTT. It codes for CSARKGQVQPQHF.